The clone carrying this TCR beta chain was recorded once. The data are from a study of shared clonotypes between healthy human individuals. The method was immunoSEQ multiplex PCR; TCRdb's version includes in-frame clones alone and lacks a portion of them. This table has millions of clones, 95% appearing once. Germline CDR1 reads SGHRS; CDR2 reads YFSETQ. V lost 0 bases to trimming and J lost 4 bases, with 13 bases between them. The CDR3 sequence is 16 residues long. The clonotype comes from a man aged 18 to 35 in good health. Sequenced sample: naive CD4+ T cells sorted from blood. Subset indicated: CD45RA+ positively selected. The chain has TRBV5-1 and TRBJ2-2; weak D call: TRBD2 (6 bases). In DNA, the CDR3 is TGCGCCAGCAGCTTGGCCGCGGGGTGGGGCACCGGGGAGCTGTTTTTT. Amino acid sequence: CASSLAAGWGTGELFF.